The TCR beta chain described here comes from a study of blood T cell repertoires in COVID-19 (dated by TCRdb to 2020 to 2022). General notes on the study: Samples covering the acute and convalescent phases of COVID-19 were provided by collaborators in the United States, Italy and Spain. The prospective study material was composed of cDNA or gDNA derived from T cells, B-cell-depleted T cells, or PBMCs. The dataset comprised deeply sampled blood TCRbeta repertoires from subjects exposed to, actively infected with, or recovered from COVID-19. The repertoires were released in a freely available public database intended as a resource for research on the immune response to SARS-CoV-2. Samples came from the ongoing ImmuneRACE study (first 160 participants) plus 1,254 subjects from 6 global collaborators. Sample metadata almost always included a de-identified subject ID, COVID-19 status, age in years and sex. Where HLA class I and class II types were available, the types were taken from metadata supplied by the sample provider, not from assay-based typing. The full study reports these points: Clinical and demographic metadata were provided uncurated, with the amount varying by source and participant.

Each collaborating institution followed its own protocols to collect whole blood in K2EDTA tubes. For TCRbeta analysis, collaborators shipped samples as frozen whole blood, isolated PBMCs, or DNA extracted from either of those sample types. Concerning this clone: Its antigen remains undetermined. Nothing much larger sits one base from this clone, and base qualities are not available.

Via the germline V gene (reference sequence), CDR1 is LNHDA and CDR2 SQIVND. V has 5 bases trimmed and J has 4 bases trimmed; junction bases matching no gene number 5. The CDR3 runs 15 amino acids, cysteine and phenylalanine included. Of the read, only the CDR3 DNA is kept; its 45 bases are in frame from base 1. The immunoSEQ Assay, a bias-controlled multiplex PCR, was used to amplify TCRbeta CDR3 regions from genomic DNA. Per the authors' processing: Within the assay, amplification of reference gene primers was used to estimate how many nucleated cells each sample contained. Sequence reads were collapsed and filtered to measure the absolute abundance of every unique TCRbeta CDR3 rearrangement. Productive Simpson clonality was computed per sample as the square root of Simpson's diversity index over productive rearrangements. TCRdb took over this immuneACCESS table, retaining in-frame rearrangements with V and J assigned. Such tables are incomplete; in checked studies, under half of the missing clones stem from an unresolved V gene, and the remainder is unexplained. The V and J calls and clone size are taken from that table; D and trimming were inferred from the DNA. In this sample the table shows 200,000 to 250,000 clones, about four fifths of which occur a single time. The ten largest clones add up to less than 4% of the sample.

This TCR was recovered from a woman at least 80 years old with acute or convalescent COVID-19. This receptor chain uses TRBV19 and TRBJ2-7, with 13 bases in between that match TRBD2. The material sequenced was peripheral blood. The DNA sequence reads TGTGCCAGTAGTTCGGGACTAGCGGGGACGTACGAGCAGTACTTC. Its protein product is CASSSGLAGTYEQYF.